A selection of T cell receptor beta chains follows, all from one sample in a study of cytomegalovirus exposure and HLA in healthy donors. Clones were read by immunoSEQ multiplex PCR, and TCRdb kept only the in-frame ones, dropping some. The sample comprises 90,000 or so clones, 60% to 80% of which are singletons, and around 16% rests with the top ten. The sequenced material came from PBMCs. These receptors were collected from a woman in her 50s in good health and CMV-seropositive. The CDR3 runs from the conserved cysteine through the conserved F or W. The D gene is left open where the match is weak. A clone size is listed for some rows: how often the clone was seen (once, few, many), or a class if it is expanded.

NA	TRBV29-1	NA	TRBJ2-3	CSVESGSTDTQYF	TGCAGCGTTGAATCAGGTAGCACAGATACGCAGTATTTT
NA	TRBV29-1	NA	TRBJ2-3	CSAPGLIDPPGTDTQYF	TGCAGCGCCCCGGGTCTCATAGATCCTCCTGGCACAGATACGCAGTATTTT
NA	TRBV9	NA	TRBJ2-3	CASSYGGDTQYF	TGTGCCAGCAGCTATGGGGGGGATACGCAGTATTTT
NA	TRBV14	NA	TRBJ2-1	CASSQDHSGFGLGEQFF	TGTGCCAGCAGCCAAGATCATTCCGGGTTCGGCTTGGGTGAGCAGTTCTTC
NA	TRBV10-1	NA	TRBJ2-7	CASRLSSVYLIYEQYF	TGCGCCAGCAGACTTTCTAGCGTGTACCTTATCTACGAGCAGTACTTC
TRBD2	TRBV5-1	NA	TRBJ2-1	CASSIAGGYKQFF	TGCGCCAGCAGCATAGCGGGAGGGTACAAGCAGTTCTTC
TRBD2	TRBV7-2	few	TRBJ2-3	CASSKFTSGGGGDTQYF	TGTGCCAGCAGCAAATTTACTAGCGGAGGGGGGGGAGATACGCAGTATTTT
NA	TRBV19	NA	TRBJ1-1	CASRLQGEAFF	TGTGCCAGTAGGCTCCAGGGAGAAGCTTTCTTT
NA	TRBV4-3	NA	TRBJ1-4	CASSQVLATNEKLFF	TGCGCCAGCAGCCAAGTTTTAGCAACTAATGAAAAACTGTTTTTT
TRBD1	TRBV5-8	few	TRBJ1-5	CASSKEGARGQPQHF	TGTGCCAGCAGCAAGGAGGGGGCGCGAGGACAGCCCCAGCATTTT
NA	TRBV5-6	NA	TRBJ2-3	CASSLGFPGSVRTDTQYF	TGTGCCAGCAGCTTGGGATTCCCCGGGAGCGTCCGCACAGATACGCAGTATTTT
TRBD1	TRBV6-5	NA	TRBJ2-7	CASSRDRVLYEQYF	TGTGCCAGCAGCCGAGACAGGGTACTCTACGAGCAGTACTTC
TRBD2	TRBV19	NA	TRBJ2-7	CASRPGLAPSYEQYF	TGTGCCAGTAGGCCGGGACTAGCGCCTTCCTACGAGCAGTACTTC
NA	TRBV29-1	NA	TRBJ2-1	CSVGSGAEQFF	TGCAGCGTTGGTTCAGGCGCTGAGCAGTTCTTC
TRBD1	TRBV7-9	NA	TRBJ2-3	CASSSGQGTDTQYF	TGTGCCAGCAGCTCCGGACAGGGAACAGATACGCAGTATTTT
TRBD2	TRBV7-3	NA	TRBJ2-1	CASSLFGTSSQEDEQFF	TGTGCCAGCAGCTTATTCGGGACTAGCTCCCAGGAGGATGAGCAGTTCTTC
NA	TRBV30	NA	TRBJ1-2	CAWSVTGNYGYTF	TGTGCCTGGAGTGTAACAGGGAACTATGGCTACACCTTC
TRBD2	TRBV11-2	NA	TRBJ2-1	CASSLVAGELYNEQFF	TGTGCCAGCAGCTTAGTAGCGGGAGAGTTATACAATGAGCAGTTCTTC
NA	TRBV10-2	NA	TRBJ1-3	CASSAGGRVSGNTIYF	TGCGCCAGCAGTGCTGGGGGGAGAGTCTCTGGAAACACCATATATTTT
NA	TRBV19	NA	TRBJ2-1	CASSIQDYNEQFF	TGTGCCAGTAGTATACAGGACTACAATGAGCAGTTCTTC
NA	TRBV28	NA	TRBJ2-5	CASSPERQETQYF	TGTGCCAGCAGTCCCGAGAGGCAAGAGACCCAGTACTTC
NA	TRBV2	NA	TRBJ2-2	CASGGTANTGELFF	TGTGCCAGCGGTGGGACTGCGAACACCGGGGAGCTGTTTTTT
TRBD1	TRBV28	once	TRBJ1-4	CASRSWTGPNEKLFF	TGTGCCAGCAGGTCCTGGACAGGTCCTAATGAAAAACTGTTTTTT
NA	TRBV27	NA	TRBJ2-5	CASRQSLNPQEAQYF	TGTGCCAGCAGACAATCCCTAAACCCCCAAGAGGCCCAGTACTTC
TRBD2	TRBV10-3	NA	TRBJ2-5	CAIRGTSGRAGETQYF	TGTGCCATCAGAGGGACTAGCGGGAGGGCTGGGGAGACCCAGTACTTC
TRBD1	TRBV6-5	NA	TRBJ1-1	CASSPDRAGTEAFF	TGTGCCAGCAGTCCTGACAGGGCGGGGACTGAAGCTTTCTTT
NA	TRBV29-1	NA	TRBJ2-2	CSVDAGLSTGELFF	TGCAGCGTTGACGCAGGGTTGAGCACCGGGGAGCTGTTTTTT
NA	TRBV5-5	NA	TRBJ1-5	CASSLYSNQPQHF	TGTGCCAGCAGCTTGTATAGCAATCAGCCCCAGCATTTT
TRBD2	TRBV7-3	few	TRBJ2-3	CASSPTTSATDTQYF	TGTGCCAGCAGCCCCACGACTAGCGCCACAGATACGCAGTATTTT
NA	TRBV9	NA	TRBJ1-1	CASSSLRGRSGDTEAFF	TGTGCCAGCAGCTCTCTGCGGGGGAGGTCCGGCGACACTGAAGCTTTCTTT
TRBD2	TRBV7-7	few	TRBJ2-1	CASSYILAGGFNEQFF	TGTGCTAGCAGCTATATACTAGCGGGAGGCTTCAATGAGCAGTTCTTC
NA	TRBV2	NA	TRBJ1-1	CASSRGGEAFF	TGTGCCAGCAGTCGGGGAGGTGAAGCTTTCTTT
TRBD2	TRBV7-3	NA	TRBJ2-3	CASSSGLAGESPDTQYF	TGTGCCAGCAGCTCGGGACTAGCGGGAGAGAGTCCAGATACGCAGTATTTT
NA	TRBV7-9	NA	TRBJ1-2	CASSPSTGNYGYTF	TGTGCCAGCAGCCCTAGTACAGGGAACTATGGCTACACCTTC
TRBD2	TRBV9	NA	TRBJ2-5	CASSPPLAGVGETQYF	TGTGCCAGCAGCCCACCTCTAGCGGGAGTAGGCGAGACCCAGTACTTC
TRBD2	TRBV7-3	NA	TRBJ2-6	CASSSYWGGRRSGANVLTF	TGTGCCAGCAGCTCCTATTGGGGGGGACGAAGATCGGGGGCCAACGTCCTGACTTTC
TRBD2	TRBV5-1	NA	TRBJ2-7	CASSGGLAGVGEQYF	TGCGCCAGCAGCGGGGGACTAGCGGGAGTCGGGGAGCAGTACTTC
NA	TRBV7-9	few	TRBJ2-7	CASSPGRASHEQYF	TGTGCCAGCAGCCCCGGAAGGGCTAGCCACGAGCAGTACTTC
TRBD2	TRBV13	NA	TRBJ2-1	CAISGGPWNEQFF	TGTGCCATCTCGGGAGGTCCGTGGAATGAGCAGTTCTTC
TRBD1	TRBV11-2	NA	TRBJ2-7	CASSLLRTGSYEQYF	TGTGCCAGCAGCTTGTTAAGGACAGGATCCTACGAGCAGTACTTC
TRBD1	TRBV15	NA	TRBJ1-3	CATSRVFGDSLSSGNTIYF	TGTGCCACCAGCAGAGTATTTGGGGACAGTCTCAGTTCTGGAAACACCATATATTTT
TRBD2	TRBV28	NA	TRBJ2-5	CASSRPGLAGQETQYF	TGTGCCAGCAGTCGTCCGGGACTAGCGGGCCAAGAGACCCAGTACTTC
NA	TRBV7-9	many	TRBJ2-1	CASRPLWDFPFF	TGTGCCAGCAGGCCACTGTGGGACTTTCCGTTCTTC